This T cell receptor (beta chain) was captured in a study of CD8 T cells in ankylosing spondylitis. Each CDR3 protein is one row after TCRdb ran MiXCR on the 5' RACE reads. This sample yields approximately 290,000 distinct CDR3 sequences, of which roughly 20% are seen a single time; about 3.5% belongs to the top ten. The CDR3 is 13 residues long. Germline CDR1 is ENHRY and CDR2 is SYGVKD. V gave up 11 bases and J gave up 2 bases, with 13 bases separating them. Remarks on this clonotype: Its antigen remains unknown.

Whole-study results and caveats: Significant enrichment of disease-linked clones was reported in matched ankylosing spondylitis synovial fluid.

The rearrangement joins TRBV10-3 to TRBJ1-3; D possibly corresponds to TRBD1 (6 bases). The sequence was collected from a female donor with ankylosing spondylitis or in good health (not recorded which). The sequencing input was blood, either unsorted or a sorted T cell fraction (not recorded which). In DNA form, the CDR3 reads TGTGCCGTAAGAGGGGGACCTGGAAACACCATATATTTT. This translates into CAVRGGPGNTIYF.